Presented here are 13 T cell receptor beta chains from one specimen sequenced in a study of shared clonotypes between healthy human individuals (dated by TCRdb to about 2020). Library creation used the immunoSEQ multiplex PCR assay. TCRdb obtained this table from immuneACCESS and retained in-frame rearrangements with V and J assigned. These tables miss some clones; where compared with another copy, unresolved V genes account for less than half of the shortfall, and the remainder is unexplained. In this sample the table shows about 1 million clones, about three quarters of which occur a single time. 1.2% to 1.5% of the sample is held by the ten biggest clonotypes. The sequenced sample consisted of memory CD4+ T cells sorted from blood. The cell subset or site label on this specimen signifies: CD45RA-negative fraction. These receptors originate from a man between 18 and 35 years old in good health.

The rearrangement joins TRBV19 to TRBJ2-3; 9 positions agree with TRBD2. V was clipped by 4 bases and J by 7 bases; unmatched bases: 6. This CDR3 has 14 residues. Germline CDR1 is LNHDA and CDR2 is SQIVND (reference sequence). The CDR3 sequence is CASSSGRAGNTQYF. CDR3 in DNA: TGTGCCAGTAGTAGCGGGAGGGCCGGAAATACGCAGTATTTT. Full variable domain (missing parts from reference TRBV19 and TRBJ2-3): DGGITQSPKYLFRKEGQNVTLSCEQNLNHDAMYWYRQDPGQGLRLIYYSQIVNDFQKGDIAEGYSVSREKKESFPLTVTSAQKNPTAFYLCASSSGRAGNTQYFGPGTRLTVL.

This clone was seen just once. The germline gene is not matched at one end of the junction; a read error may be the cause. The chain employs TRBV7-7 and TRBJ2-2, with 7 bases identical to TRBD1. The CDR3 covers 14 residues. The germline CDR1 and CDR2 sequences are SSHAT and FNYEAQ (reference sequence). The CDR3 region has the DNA TGTGCTAGCAGCCGCCAGGGGGTACCCGGGGAGCTGTTTTTT. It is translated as CASSRQGVPGELFF.

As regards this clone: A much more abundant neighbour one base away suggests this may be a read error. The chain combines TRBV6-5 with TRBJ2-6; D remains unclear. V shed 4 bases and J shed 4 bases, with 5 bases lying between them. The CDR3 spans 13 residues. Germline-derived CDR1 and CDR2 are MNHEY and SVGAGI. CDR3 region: CASSSPGANVLTF. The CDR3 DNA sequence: TGTGCCAGCAGTTCCCCCGGGGCCAACGTCCTGACTTTC.

The CDR3 is CASSFSGAGETQYF. As DNA, the CDR3 is TGTGCCAGCAGCTTTTCCGGGGCCGGAGAGACCCAGTACTTC. The rearrangement links TRBV5-4 to TRBJ2-5, with D perhaps TRBD1 or TRBD2 (5 bases each). V was shortened by 2 bases and J by 4 bases, with 12 bases between the two germline ends. Looked up from germline, CDR1 is SGHNT and CDR2 is YYREEE (reference sequence). CDR3 length: 14 amino acids.

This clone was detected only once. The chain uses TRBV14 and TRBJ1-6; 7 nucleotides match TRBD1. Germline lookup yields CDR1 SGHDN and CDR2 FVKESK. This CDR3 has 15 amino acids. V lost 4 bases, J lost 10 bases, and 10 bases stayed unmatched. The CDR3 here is CASSRGTVLYSPLHF. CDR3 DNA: TGTGCCAGCAGCCGGGGGACAGTACTCTACTCACCCCTCCACTTT.

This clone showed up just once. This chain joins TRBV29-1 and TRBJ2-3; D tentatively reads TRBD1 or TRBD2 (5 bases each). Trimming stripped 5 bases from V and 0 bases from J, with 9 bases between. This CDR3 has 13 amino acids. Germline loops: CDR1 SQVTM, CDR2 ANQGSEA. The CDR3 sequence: CSVRDGSTDTQYF. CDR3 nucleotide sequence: TGCAGCGTTCGGGACGGTAGCACAGATACGCAGTATTTT.

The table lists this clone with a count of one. The CDR3 sequence: CASSPLHSEAFF. In nucleotides, the CDR3 is TGTGCCAGCAGCCCTCTCCACTCTGAAGCTTTCTTT. This chain connects TRBV5-8 to TRBJ1-1; no firm D call. V lost 4 bases and J 6 bases, leaving 10 bases between the germline ends. Germline lookup yields CDR1 SGHTS and CDR2 YDEGEE. The CDR3 extends over 12 amino acids.

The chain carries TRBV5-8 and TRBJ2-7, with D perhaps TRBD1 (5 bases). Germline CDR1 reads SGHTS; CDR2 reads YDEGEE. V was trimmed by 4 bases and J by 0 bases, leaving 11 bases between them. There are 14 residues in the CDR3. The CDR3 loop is CASSKTANSYEQYF. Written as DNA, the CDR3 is TGTGCCAGCAGCAAGACAGCCAACTCCTACGAGCAGTACTTC.

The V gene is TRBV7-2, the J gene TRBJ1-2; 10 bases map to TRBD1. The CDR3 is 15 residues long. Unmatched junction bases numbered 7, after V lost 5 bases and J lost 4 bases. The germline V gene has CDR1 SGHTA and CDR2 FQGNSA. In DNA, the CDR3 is TGTGCCAGCAGCACTTCCGGGACAGGGGCCTATGGCTACACCTTC. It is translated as CASSTSGTGAYGYTF.

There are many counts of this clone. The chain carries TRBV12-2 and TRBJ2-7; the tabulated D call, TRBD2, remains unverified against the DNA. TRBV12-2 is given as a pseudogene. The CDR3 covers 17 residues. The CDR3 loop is CASRVLAGGRLSYEQYF. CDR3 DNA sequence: TGTGCAAGTCGCGTACTAGCGGGGGGGCGTTTATCCTACGAGCAGTACTTC.

For the CDR3, the DNA is TGCGCCAGCAGCCAAGCCGGGGGGCAGGGACGTAAAGCTTTCTTT. Its protein is CASSQAGGQGRKAFF. The chain employs TRBV4-1 and TRBJ1-1; D perhaps matches TRBD1 (6 bases). The V gene's germline CDR1 is MGHRA and CDR2 YSYEKL. This CDR3 region has 15 residues. V was trimmed by 1 base and J by 9 bases, leaving 18 bases between them.

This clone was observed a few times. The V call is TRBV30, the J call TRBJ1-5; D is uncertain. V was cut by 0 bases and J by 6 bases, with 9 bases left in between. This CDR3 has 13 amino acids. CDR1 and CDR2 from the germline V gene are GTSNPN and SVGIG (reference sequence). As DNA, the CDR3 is TGTGCCTGGAGTGTAAGGGTGGGTCAGCCCCAGCATTTT. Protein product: CAWSVRVGQPQHF.

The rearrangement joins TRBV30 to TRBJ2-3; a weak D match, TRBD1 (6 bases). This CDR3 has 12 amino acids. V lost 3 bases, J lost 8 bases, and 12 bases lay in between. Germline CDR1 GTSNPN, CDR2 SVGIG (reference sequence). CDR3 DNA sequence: TGTGCCTGGAGCACACAGGGAGTTACGCAGTATTTT. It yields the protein CAWSTQGVTQYF.